This passage covers 20 T cell receptor beta chains from one sample sequenced in a study of tumor-infiltrating lymphocytes in primary liver carcinoma. Production of TCR beta cDNA used approximately 480 ng total RNA together with a constant-region primer. Generation of the TCR beta libraries relied on three nested multiplex PCR rounds using slightly modified ARM-PCR. TRBV1-TRBV30 forward primers paired with a C-beta reverse primer drove the first two PCR rounds, about 10 cycles each. Each CDR3 protein gets one entry after TCRdb re-called the multiplex PCR reads with MiXCR. This sample has approximately 330,000 distinct CDR3 sequences; less than 70% occur once, and the top ten carry roughly 6.5%. RNA isolated from unsorted whole blood supplied the blood RNA, with germline DNA also extracted. The source material was peripheral blood. The source of these receptors is a man in his forties with primary liver carcinoma and hepatitis B virus infection.

Note on this clonotype: This clone may be a read error of a much larger clone one base away. The chain carries TRBV29-1 and TRBJ2-3; 9 nucleotides agree with TRBD1. The CDR3 is made up of 13 amino acids. Germline CDR1 is SQVTM and CDR2 is ANQGSEA. Here the CDR3 reads CSVRDRVPDMQYF. DNA for the CDR3: TGCAGCGTGAGGGACAGGGTCCCAGATATGCAGTATTTT.

This clonotype was seen at least ten times. CDR3 residues: CASSMAVTGRLAPFHEQYF. Written as DNA, the CDR3 is TGTGCCAGCAGTATGGCCGTTACAGGGAGACTGGCTCCGTTCCACGAGCAGTACTTC. This sequence joins TRBV6-1 and TRBJ2-7; D perhaps matches TRBD1 (6 bases). Germline-derived CDR1 and CDR2 are MNHNS and SASEGT. The CDR3 has 19 amino acids. The germline V and J ends were trimmed by 5 bases and 5 bases, with 31 bases remaining between them.

The chain recombines TRBV18 with TRBJ2-1; D is uncertain. The germline V and J ends were trimmed by 0 bases and 10 bases, with 10 bases remaining between them. There are 13 residues in the CDR3. Germline V gives CDR1 KGHSH, CDR2 LQKENI. The CDR3 bases are TGTGCCAGCTCACCACCGATAGTCGGGGAGCAGTTCTTC. As protein: CASSPPIVGEQFF.

The genes are TRBV11-2 and TRBJ2-5; 13 bases are a match to TRBD2. V shed 8 bases and J 2 bases; nucleotides not matched to a gene: 11. The germline CDR1 and CDR2 sequences are SGHAT and FQNNGV. The CDR3 runs 17 residues. Here the CDR3 DNA reads TGTGCCAGCGGCTACGGGACTAGCGGGGAACTACAAGAGACCCAGTACTTC. Translation gives CASGYGTSGELQETQYF.

The chain recombines TRBV4-2 with TRBJ1-5, with unresolved D. The J call may be mistaken, given a closer DNA end match to TRBJ2-3. The CDR3 runs to 16 residues. Germline loops: CDR1 LGHNA, CDR2 YNFKEQ. The CDR3 loop is CASSQDWQARNQPQYF. For the CDR3, the DNA is TGTGCCAGCAGCCAGGATTGGCAGGCCAGGAATCAGCCCCAGTATTTT.

This clonotype has at least ten counts. The rearrangement joins TRBV6-2 or TRBV6-3 to TRBJ1-1, with a tentative D call TRBD1 (5 bases). Trimming pared 4 bases from V and 5 bases from J, leaving 11 bases between. The CDR3 consists of 13 residues. Looked up from germline, CDR1 is MNHEY and CDR2 is SVGEGT. The CDR3: CASSFFRVTEAFF. The CDR3 coding sequence is TGTGCCAGCAGTTTCTTCAGGGTAACTGAAGCTTTCTTT.

This clonotype was counted a few times. This sequence joins TRBV10-1 and TRBJ2-1; the D is unclear. CDR3 size: 16 residues. Trimming removed 7 bases at V and 9 bases at J, with 25 bases between. Germline CDR1 and CDR2: WNHNN and SYGVQD (reference sequence). This chain's CDR3 is CASTRKRTERWGEQFF. CDR3 coding DNA: TGCGCCAGCACTCGCAAAAGGACGGAGCGCTGGGGTGAGCAGTTCTTC.

This chain joins TRBV11-3 and TRBJ2-2; D is unclear. V was shortened by 5 bases and J by 6 bases, with 25 bases between the two germline ends. The CDR3 runs to 18 residues. CDR1 SGHNT and CDR2 YENEEA come from the germline V gene. The CDR3 coding sequence is TGTGCCAGCAGCCCCAATACGTTCGGTACCTCGTCCGCCGGGGAGCTGTTTTTT. It yields the protein CASSPNTFGTSSAGELFF.

The chain carries TRBV20-1 and TRBJ1-1, with D perhaps TRBD1 (5 bases). CDR3 length: 13 residues. The germline V gene encodes CDR1 DFQATT and CDR2 SNEGSKA (reference sequence). Trimming took 3 bases from V and 6 from J, leaving 14 bases between them. Here the CDR3 reads CSARDRGDAEAFF. In DNA form, the CDR3 reads TGCAGTGCTAGGGATCGGGGGGACGCTGAAGCTTTCTTT.

This clonotype was recorded many times. This chain joins TRBV6-1 and TRBJ1-5; D is perhaps TRBD1 (6 bases). Germline V gene sequence: CDR1 MNHNS, CDR2 SASEGT. Trimming stripped 5 bases from V and 5 bases from J, with 16 bases between. CDR3 length equals 15 residues. The CDR3 spells CASSKDLGGHQPQHF. The CDR3 DNA reads TGTGCCAGCAGTAAAGACCTTGGGGGGCATCAGCCCCAGCATTTT.

This clonotype was observed at least ten times. The V and J genes are TRBV6-6 and TRBJ2-3; TRBD2 agrees at 11 bases. The CDR3 length is 16 residues. From germline, CDR1 is MNHNY and CDR2 SVGAGI (reference sequence). After removal of 5 bases from V and 0 bases from J, the junction contained 4 bases not matched to a gene. The CDR3 nucleotides are TGTGCCAGCAGTCGGGGACTAGCGGTTAGCACAGATACGCAGTATTTT. Its protein is CASSRGLAVSTDTQYF.

This clonotype appeared a single time. A single base separates this from a much larger clone, so it may be a read error. The V gene is TRBV4-3, the J gene TRBJ2-7; D is perhaps TRBD1 or TRBD2 (5 bases each). The CDR3 totals 14 residues. Per the germline V gene, CDR1 is LGHNA and CDR2 is YSLEER. CDR3 region: CAISPRDASYEQYF. The CDR3, as DNA: TGCGCCATCAGCCCGAGGGACGCTTCCTACGAGCAGTACTTC.

Notes on this clonotype: One end of the junction fails to match germline, which may point to a read error. The rearrangement uses TRBV9 and TRBJ2-5, with 8 bases fitting TRBD1. CDR3 length: 14 residues. Germline V CDR1 and CDR2: SGDLS, YYNGEE. CDR3 protein: CASSGGQGQGTQYF. The CDR3 coding sequence is TGTGCCAGCAGCGGTGGACAGGGCCAAGGGACCCAGTACTTC.

J is TRBJ2-1 and V is TRBV18, with 10 bases that match TRBD1. This CDR3 region has 15 residues. V dropped 2 bases and J dropped 6; count of bases not matched to a gene: 4. The V gene's germline CDR1 is KGHSH and CDR2 LQKENI. CDR3 sequence (DNA): TGTGCCAGCTCACCATCGGACAGGGGGGGCAATGAGCAGTTCTTC. Its protein is CASSPSDRGGNEQFF. Variable domain in full (rest from reference TRBV18 and TRBJ2-1): NAGVMQNPRHLVRRRGQEARLRCSPMKGHSHVYWYRQLPEEGLKFMVYLQKENIIDESGMPKERFSAEFPKEGPSILRIQQVVRGDSAAYFCASSPSDRGGNEQFFGPGTRLTVL.

Note on this clonotype: A much larger clone sits a single nucleotide away, making a read error possible. This chain joins TRBV4-2 and TRBJ1-5; D ambiguous. V was shortened by 1 base and J by 2 bases, with 9 bases between the two germline ends. Germline V gene sequence: CDR1 LGHNA, CDR2 YNFKEQ. This CDR3 has 15 residues. The CDR3 DNA reads TGTGCCAGCAGCCAAGGACTGGGAGGCAATCAGCCCCAGCATTTT. Amino acids: CASSQGLGGNQPQHF.

The chain joins TRBV11-2 to TRBJ2-3, with D unclear. Deletions cut 7 bases from V and 2 bases from J, with 13 bases between. Germline CDR1 SGHAT, CDR2 FQNNGV. CDR3 length: 14 residues. This CDR3 is CASNSAANTDTQYF. CDR3 DNA: TGTGCCAGCAACTCAGCAGCTAACACAGATACGCAGTATTTT.

Points on this clonotype: A much larger clonotype is one base distant, so this may be a read error. The CDR3 bases are TGCAGCTATTGGGGGCCAGATACCCAGTACTTC. Protein sequence: CSYWGPDTQYF. The V gene is TRBV29-1, the J gene TRBJ2-5; tentatively, D is TRBD1 (6 bases). CDR3 size: 11 residues. CDR1 is SQVTM and CDR2 is ANQGSEA in the germline V gene. The germline V and J ends were trimmed by 8 bases and 8 bases, with 15 bases remaining between them.

The rearrangement uses TRBV4-2 and TRBJ2-1, with no clear D. V was pared by 7 bases and J by 6 bases, with 16 bases between. The CDR3 totals 14 residues. Germline V CDR1 and CDR2: LGHNA, YNFKEQ. For the CDR3, the DNA is TGTGCCAGCATCCCCAACTTCTACCCCAATGAGCAGTTCTTC. Translated: CASIPNFYPNEQFF.

The V gene is TRBV10-3, the J gene TRBJ2-1; D might be TRBD1 (7 bases). CDR1 is ENHRY and CDR2 is SYGVKD in the germline V gene. Trimming removed 4 bases from V and 4 bases from J, with 11 bases in between. This CDR3 comprises 14 residues. The CDR3 DNA sequence: TGTGCCATCAGTGCGGGGGACAGATACAATGAGCAGTTCTTC. Translated: CAISAGDRYNEQFF.

Regarding this clonotype: A much larger clonotype is one base distant, so this may be a read error. As the CDR3 is not closed by the conserved phenylalanine or tryptophan, this likely results from a read error. The V call is TRBV28, the J call TRBJ2-7; 8 bases map to TRBD2. Trimming removed 6 bases from V and 6 bases from J; junction bases left unmatched: 4. CDR1 and CDR2 from the germline V gene are MDHEN and SYDVKM. The CDR3 has 12 residues. This chain's CDR3 is CASSISGGEQYS. CDR3 sequence (DNA): TGTGCCAGCAGCATAAGCGGGGGCGAGCAGTACTCC.